This TCR beta chain was captured in a study of CD8+CD57+ T cells in acquired aplastic anemia. Study at large: Sorted CD4+ and CD8+ cells yielded about 3.1 ug of DNA on average. For CD4+ cells, healthy donors had an average of roughly 9.8 million reads. Points from the study as a whole: Patients and controls shared twenty-nine CD8+ CDR3 sequences, which appeared highly expressed in patients and within their immunodominant clones.

In this sample, this clonotype turned up many times. Its antigen remains unknown. Genomic DNA served as template for TCR beta VDJ and CDR3 profiling. TCRdb re-analysed the reads in MiXCR, keeping a single row per CDR3 protein. The sample carries approximately 45,000 distinct CDR3 sequences, around 72% recorded once. Germline lookup yields CDR1 MNHEY and CDR2 SMNVEV (reference sequence). Trimming left V 6 bases short and J 12 bases short, with 14 bases between. This CDR3 comprises 12 residues. The sample consisted of sorted CD4+, CD8+, or CD8+CD57+ T cells (not recorded which) from PBMCs. The source is a human donor in good health, serving as a control. This sequence joins TRBV27 and TRBJ1-4, with a tentative D call TRBD1 (6 bases). CDR3 sequence reads: CASRNLQGQLFF. CDR3 nucleotides: TGTGCCAGCAGGAACCTACAGGGTCAACTGTTTTTT.